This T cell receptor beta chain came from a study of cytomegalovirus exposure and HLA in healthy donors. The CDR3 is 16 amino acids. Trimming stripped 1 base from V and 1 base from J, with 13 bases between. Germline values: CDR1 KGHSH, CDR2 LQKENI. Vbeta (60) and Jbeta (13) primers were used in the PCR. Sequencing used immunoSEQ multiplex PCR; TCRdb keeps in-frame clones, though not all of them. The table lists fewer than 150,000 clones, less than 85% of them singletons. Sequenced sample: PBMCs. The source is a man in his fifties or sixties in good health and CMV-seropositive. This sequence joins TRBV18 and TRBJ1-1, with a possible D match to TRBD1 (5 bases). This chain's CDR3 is CASSPLERTKNTEAFF. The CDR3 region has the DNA TGTGCCAGCTCACCACTAGAGAGGACAAAGAACACTGAAGCTTTCTTT.